This TCR gamma chain was documented in a study of γδ T cells in repeated Plasmodium falciparum infection. This clone was seen ten or more times. The sample holds other DNA sequences that translate to the same CDR3. TCRdb re-called the multiplex PCR reads through CATT. Of about 30,000 gamma-chain clones in the sample, more than 1.4% are singletons; the top ten hold approximately 19%. CDR1 VTNTFY and CDR2 YDVSTARD come from the germline V gene (reference sequence). The CDR3 is 16 amino acids. With V trimmed by 0 bases and J by 3 bases, 7 bases remained unmatched. Bulk repertoires came from Vgamma9/Vdelta2+ or Vdelta2-negative gammadelta T cells flow-sorted from PBMC.

The sample consisted of gamma-delta T cells from blood. The sequence derives from a pool of human donors (malaria-infected and uninfected, not separated). V is TRGV3 and J is TRGJP2. As DNA, the CDR3 is TGTGCCACCTGGGACAGGCGGGGGGGTAGTGATTGGATCAAGACGTTT. Its translation is CATWDRRGGSDWIKTF.